The 21 T cell receptor beta chains reported below all come from one sample, sequenced in a study of T-cell reconstitution after alpha-beta-depleted transplantation in children. Preparation of the TCRbeta library used unique molecular identifiers. TCRdb processed the PCR reads anew with MiXCR; each CDR3 protein has one entry. This table holds a few hundred thousand distinct CDR3 sequences, roughly a tenth found once. This specimen consisted of PBMCs from the stem cell graft donor, obtained from the stem cell graft. These receptors all stem from a human donor who donated a stem cell graft to a child with SCID.

The table lists this clonotype with many counts. The CDR3 loop reads CASSLGIRGSGEQYF. The CDR3 nucleotides read TGTGCCAGCAGCTTAGGTATTCGCGGATCAGGCGAGCAGTACTTC. The chain uses TRBV11-2 and TRBJ2-7; D remains unclear. CDR3 size: 15 residues. Germline loops: CDR1 SGHAT, CDR2 FQNNGV. The germline V and J ends were trimmed by 1 base and 6 bases, with 16 bases remaining between them.

This clonotype was seen at least ten times. This chain uses TRBV9 with TRBJ2-1; 8 positions agree with TRBD2. Germline V CDR1 and CDR2: SGDLS, YYNGEE. There are 18 residues in the CDR3. Losses at the gene ends were 4 bases for V and 2 bases for J; bases not matched to a gene: 14. The CDR3 sequence is CASSTQGLAGRTYNEQFF. DNA of the CDR3: TGTGCCAGCAGCACCCAAGGCTTAGCGGGGAGGACCTACAATGAGCAGTTCTTC.

This clonotype was seen ten or more times. The V call is TRBV3-1, the J call TRBJ2-7; no reliable D call. The CDR3 runs 14 residues. Trimming removed 0 bases from V and 1 base from J, with 7 bases in between. The germline V gene encodes CDR1 LGHDT and CDR2 YNNKEL (reference sequence). The CDR3 DNA follows: TGTGCCAGCAGCCAAGAAGGAAGTTCCTACGAGCAGTACTTC. This translates into CASSQEGSSYEQYF.

In its sample, this clonotype was seen a few times. The chain uses TRBV6-1 and TRBJ1-1, with D uncertain. The V gene lost 3 bases and the J gene lost 4 bases, with 6 bases spanning the gap. The germline gives CDR1 MNHNS, CDR2 SASEGT. The CDR3 extends over 12 amino acids. Here the CDR3 DNA reads TGTGCCAGCAGTGATCTTTCCACTGAAGCTTTCTTT. Its translation is CASSDLSTEAFF.

This clonotype was found many times. CDR3 amino acids: CASSLGQGNTPTGELFF. The CDR3, as DNA: TGTGCCAGCAGCTTGGGACAGGGGAATACCCCCACCGGGGAGCTGTTTTTT. The V call is TRBV7-9, the J call TRBJ2-2; 10 bases fit TRBD1. Germline V lookup: CDR1 SEHNR, CDR2 FQNEAQ (reference sequence). V was pared by 3 bases and J by 4 bases, with 8 bases of the junction left unmatched. The CDR3 sequence is 17 residues long.

This clonotype came up many times. The chain combines TRBV7-9 with TRBJ1-1; D is unresolved. This CDR3 has 13 amino acids. The V gene lost 5 bases and the J gene lost 8 bases, with 15 bases spanning the gap. Germline CDR1 SEHNR, CDR2 FQNEAQ (reference sequence). The CDR3 protein is CASSPQINGEAFF. The CDR3, as DNA: TGTGCCAGCAGCCCACAGATAAATGGAGAAGCTTTCTTT.

This clonotype was seen many times. The rearrangement links TRBV12-3 or TRBV12-4 to TRBJ2-3; D is possibly TRBD2 (6 bases). V was clipped by 6 bases and J by 7 bases, with 23 bases between them. CDR3 size: 16 residues. CDR3 region: CASSHISRGPGHTQYF. The CDR3 coding sequence is TGTGCCAGCAGCCACATCTCGCGGGGCCCAGGACATACGCAGTATTTT.

This clonotype appeared many times. V and J are TRBV4-1 and TRBJ1-4; 7 bases map to TRBD1. V was pared by 2 bases and J by 5 bases, with 8 bases of the junction left unmatched. CDR3 length equals 16 residues. In germline, CDR1 is MGHRA, CDR2 YSYEKL. The CDR3 here is CASSQPGTAMNEKLFF. The CDR3 bases are TGCGCCAGCAGCCAACCAGGGACAGCGATGAATGAAAAACTGTTTTTT.

This clonotype was seen a few times. The chain recombines TRBV11-2 with TRBJ2-2; 8 bases align to TRBD2. The CDR3 totals 15 residues. J lost 3 bases, V lost 3 bases, and 3 bases had no gene match. Germline CDR1 and CDR2: SGHAT and FQNNGV. The CDR3 is CASSFRGGDTGELFF. The DNA of the CDR3 is TGTGCCAGCAGCTTCCGGGGGGGAGACACCGGGGAGCTGTTTTTT.

Ten or more counts support this clonotype. The V call is TRBV20-1, the J call TRBJ2-7; TRBD1 is a possible D gene (5 bases). V dropped 2 bases and J dropped 4 bases, with 9 bases sitting between them. The CDR3 is 12 residues long. Germline V gene data show CDR1 as DFQATT and CDR2 as SNEGSKA (reference sequence). In DNA form, the CDR3 reads TGCAGTGCTAGATCCGCAGGGTACGAGCAGTACTTC. Translated: CSARSAGYEQYF.

This clonotype was seen only a few times. V and J are TRBV30 and TRBJ2-3; 8 bases are a match to TRBD1. Trimming cost V 5 bases and J 6 bases; bases outside gene matches: 1. Germline V gives CDR1 GTSNPN, CDR2 SVGIG (reference sequence). CDR3 length: 11 residues. CDR3 sequence reads: CAWGDRDTQYF. The DNA of the CDR3 is TGTGCCTGGGGGGACAGGGATACGCAGTATTTT.

This clonotype was observed many times. The V call is TRBV5-1, the J call TRBJ2-1; TRBD1 matches at 8 bases. The CDR3 contains 16 residues. After removal of 1 base from V and 2 bases from J, the junction contained 5 bases not matched to a gene. Germline CDR1 and CDR2: SGHRS and YFSETQ. CDR3 nucleotides: TGCGCCAGCAGCTTGTCTGGACAGGGAGCCTACAATGAGCAGTTCTTC. Translated, it gives CASSLSGQGAYNEQFF.

At least ten counts were recorded for this clonotype. Written as DNA, the CDR3 is TGCGCCAGCAGCTTGGGGATTAGCACTGAAGCTTTCTTT. It codes for CASSLGISTEAFF. The chain employs TRBV5-1 and TRBJ1-1; D gene ambiguous. V was trimmed by 0 bases and J by 4 bases, leaving 7 bases between them. Germline CDR1 is SGHRS and CDR2 is YFSETQ. CDR3 length: 13 residues.

This clonotype was picked up many times. This chain uses TRBV20-1 with TRBJ1-5, with D perhaps matching TRBD1 (5 bases). Germline loops: CDR1 DFQATT, CDR2 SNEGSKA (reference sequence). This CDR3 has 15 residues. The ends were cut back, 4 bases at V and 0 bases at J, with 13 bases in the middle. Here the CDR3 DNA reads TGCAGTGCTACCGAAGACAGTTATAGCAATCAGCCCCAGCATTTT. It encodes CSATEDSYSNQPQHF.

Many counts were recorded for this clonotype. The chain employs TRBV20-1 and TRBJ2-2; 10 nucleotides agree with TRBD2. In germline, CDR1 is DFQATT, CDR2 SNEGSKA (reference sequence). The CDR3 extends over 16 amino acids. The V gene end was trimmed by 3 bases and the J gene end by 3 bases; junction bases not matched to a gene: 7. The CDR3 region has the DNA TGCAGTGCTAGTGATGCCGGGACTAGCGACACCGGGGAGCTGTTTTTT. Translation gives CSASDAGTSDTGELFF.

This clonotype appeared many times. This chain joins TRBV12-3 or TRBV12-4 and TRBJ2-2; D is perhaps TRBD2 (5 bases). Trimming left V 3 bases short and J 4 bases short, with 15 bases between. This CDR3 is 16 amino acids long. The DNA of the CDR3 is TGTGCCAGCAGTTTTTACGCTAGCCCGGGCACCGGGGAGCTGTTTTTT. This codes for CASSFYASPGTGELFF.

This clonotype was counted at least ten times. CDR3 amino acids: CASSAADATSTDTQYF. The CDR3 DNA sequence: TGTGCCAGCAGCGCCGCTGACGCCACTAGCACAGATACGCAGTATTTT. This chain connects TRBV9 to TRBJ2-3; unclear D gene. There are 16 residues in the CDR3. Germline CDR1 reads SGDLS; CDR2 reads YYNGEE. V was shortened by 3 bases and J by 0 bases, with 14 bases between the two germline ends. The entire variable domain, with the rest obtained from reference TRBV9 and TRBJ2-3, is as follows: DSGVTQTPKHLITATGQRVTLRCSPRSGDLSVYWYQQSLDQGLQFLIQYYNGEERAKGNILERFSAQQFPDLHSELNLSSLELGDSALYFCASSAADATSTDTQYFGPGTRLTVL.

This clonotype has just a few counts. The chain uses TRBV3-1 and TRBJ2-1, with 9 bases lining up with TRBD2. The CDR3 extends over 18 amino acids. The germline gives CDR1 LGHDT, CDR2 YNNKEL (reference sequence). The V gene end was trimmed by 5 bases and the J gene end by 1 base; junction bases not matched to a gene: 12. This CDR3 reads CASSKGLAGPISYNEQFF. The CDR3 DNA follows: TGTGCCAGCAGCAAAGGCCTAGCGGGGCCCATTTCCTACAATGAGCAGTTCTTC.

This clonotype was found many times. The chain has TRBV15 and TRBJ2-7, with 12 bases fitting TRBD1. Germline V gene sequence: CDR1 LNHNV, CDR2 YYDKDF (reference sequence). V was clipped by 5 bases and J by 7 bases; unmatched bases: 21. The length of the CDR3 is 19 residues. CDR3 nucleotides: TGTGCCACCAGCTCAACAAAAGTGTCCCCGGGACAGGGGGCTTTAGAGCAGTACTTC. The encoded protein is CATSSTKVSPGQGALEQYF.

This clonotype has a count of ten or more. The chain is built from TRBV4-2 and TRBJ1-4; D possibly corresponds to TRBD1 (5 bases). Looked up from germline, CDR1 is LGHNA and CDR2 is YNFKEQ. V lost 0 bases to trimming and J lost 3 bases, with 26 bases between them. The CDR3 consists of 21 residues. Here the CDR3 reads CASSQDQPSRRPWGANEKLFF. In nucleotides, the CDR3 is TGTGCCAGCAGCCAAGACCAACCCAGCCGCCGGCCCTGGGGGGCTAATGAAAAACTGTTTTTT.

Ten or more counts support this clonotype. V is TRBV12-3 or TRBV12-4 and J is TRBJ1-6; D unclear. V was pared by 1 base and J by 6 bases, with 10 bases between. This CDR3 has 15 residues. The CDR3 DNA sequence: TGTGCCAGCAGTTTAGGGGGATACGGTAATTCACCCCTCCACTTT. Amino acids: CASSLGGYGNSPLHF.